This T cell receptor (beta chain) was identified in a study of spatial heterogeneity in lung cancer. The overall study: Combinations of a unique TCR and a UMI were tallied in raw reads, and on average each appeared more than ten times.

Time point denoted: sample taken at primary tumor resection. Unsorted whole RNA of tumor, nontumor lung or frozen PBMC was sequenced. The junction had 8 bases not matched to a gene; V was cut back by 6 bases and J by 7 bases. Germline CDR1 MNHEY, CDR2 SVGAGI. The CDR3 length is 14 residues. MiXCR was run by TCRdb on the 5' RACE reads, yielding one entry per CDR3 protein. The table has more than 65,000 distinct CDR3 sequences, roughly 13% seen once. Source: PBMCs, taken at surgery. The V call is TRBV6-5, the J call TRBJ1-2; 10 bases agree with TRBD1. This clonotype was sampled from a male donor with early-stage non-small cell lung cancer. As DNA, the CDR3 is TGTGCCAGCAGCTCGGACAGGGGGATCGGTGGCTACACCTTC. This codes for CASSSDRGIGGYTF.